Following are 5 T cell receptor beta chains from one sample sequenced in a study of shared clonotypes between healthy human individuals. Libraries were prepared by immunoSEQ multiplex PCR; TCRdb keeps only in-frame clonotypes and omits some of them. The data contain millions of clones, approximately 93% of them singletons. Sequenced input: naive CD4+ T cells from PBMCs. This sample's subset: CD45RA+ positively selected. These receptors came from a man aged 18 to 30 in good health. Some clones in this sample may be carry-over from other donors' samples.

Only one count was recorded for this clone. The chain recombines TRBV28 with TRBJ1-3, with TRBD1 as a possible D gene (5 bases). Looked up from germline, CDR1 is MDHEN and CDR2 is SYDVKM. Trimming took off 2 bases at V and 0 bases at J, with 11 bases between the two ends. The CDR3 has 16 residues. The DNA of the CDR3 is TGTGCCAGCAGTTTACTAGGACACCCCTCTGGAAACACCATATATTTT. Translating it yields CASSLLGHPSGNTIYF.

This clone occurred once. CDR3 sequence reads: CASSLGTGDGNSPLHF. CDR3 sequence (DNA): TGTGCCAGCAGCTTGGGGACAGGGGATGGGAATTCACCCCTCCACTTT. The chain carries TRBV7-9 and TRBJ1-6, with 10 nucleotides matching TRBD1. This CDR3 region has 16 residues. J lost 7 bases, V lost 3 bases, and 6 bases had no gene match. CDR1 is SEHNR and CDR2 is FQNEAQ in the germline V gene (reference sequence).

V gene TRBV7-9 combines with J gene TRBJ2-1; 9 bases fit TRBD2. The germline gives CDR1 SEHNR, CDR2 FQNEAQ (reference sequence). V shed 10 bases and J 9 bases; nucleotides not matched to a gene: 10. The CDR3 is made up of 13 amino acids. The CDR3 loop is CAISGGTSSEQFF. The CDR3 DNA sequence: TGTGCCATCTCGGGGGGGACTAGCTCTGAGCAGTTCTTC.

The chain recombines TRBV19 with TRBJ2-4; D possibly corresponds to TRBD2 (6 bases). CDR1 and CDR2 from the germline V gene are LNHDA and SQIVND (reference sequence). V lost 0 bases and J 0 bases, leaving 21 bases between the germline ends. CDR3 length: 20 residues. The CDR3 sequence: CASSIEGTPFGLLAKNIQYF. The CDR3 DNA is TGTGCCAGTAGTATAGAAGGGACTCCCTTTGGATTACTAGCCAAAAACATTCAGTACTTC. Filled out from reference TRBV19 and TRBJ2-4, the complete variable domain reads DGGITQSPKYLFRKEGQNVTLSCEQNLNHDAMYWYRQDPGQGLRLIYYSQIVNDFQKGDIAEGYSVSREKKESFPLTVTSAQKNPTAFYLCASSIEGTPFGLLAKNIQYFGAGTRLSVL.

With respect to this clone: Other DNA sequences in the sample encode the same CDR3. J is TRBJ2-6 and V is TRBV9; D gene uncertain. Trimming shortened V by 4 bases and J by 0 bases, and 5 bases separated the two germline ends. Germline V lookup: CDR1 SGDLS, CDR2 YYNGEE. The CDR3 runs to 14 residues. CDR3 nucleotide sequence: TGTGCCAGCAGCCCGAGCTCTGGGGCCAACGTCCTGACTTTC. It is translated as CASSPSSGANVLTF.